Below are 31 T cell receptor beta chains sequenced from a single sample in a study of cytomegalovirus exposure and HLA in healthy donors. Amplification used 60 Vbeta primers and 13 Jbeta primers. Repertoires were generated with immunoSEQ multiplex PCR, while TCRdb's copy carries only in-frame clones and drops some. The table shows under 200,000 clones, with around 78% occurring only once. Sequences were obtained from PBMCs. The receptor set was obtained from a woman aged 25 to 45 in good health and CMV-seropositive.

This clone was recorded once. The chain joins TRBV5-1 to TRBJ2-5; D may be TRBD2 (5 bases). From germline, CDR1 is SGHRS and CDR2 YFSETQ. There are 14 residues in the CDR3. With 2 bases removed from V and 2 bases from J, the gap between germline ends came to 10 bases. The CDR3 coding sequence is TGCGCCAGCAGCTTTGCCCCGGGACAAGAGACCCAGTACTTC. Translating it yields CASSFAPGQETQYF.

The table lists this clone with a count of one. This chain uses TRBV5-6 with TRBJ2-5, with D possibly being TRBD1 (5 bases). The germline V and J ends were trimmed by 1 base and 3 bases, with 22 bases remaining between them. Germline CDR1 and CDR2: SGHDT and YYEEEE. This CDR3 has 18 amino acids. The CDR3, as DNA: TGTGCCAGCAGCTTGTATGAGTTCTCTCCGACAGAGAAAGAGACCCAGTACTTC. Residues: CASSLYEFSPTEKETQYF.

This clone was seen a single time. Here the CDR3 DNA reads TGTGCCATCCCGGGCGGGGACCAAAGTGACACTGAAGCTTTCTTT. This encodes CAIPGGDQSDTEAFF. The J gene is TRBJ1-1, the V gene TRBV10-3; TRBD1 might be the D (5 bases). The length of the CDR3 is 15 residues. The V and J ends lost 8 bases and 3 bases respectively, with 19 bases between them. The germline V gene has CDR1 ENHRY and CDR2 SYGVKD.

V usage is TRBV7-2 and J usage is TRBJ2-7, with TRBD2 matching 8 bases. The germline V gene encodes CDR1 SGHTA and CDR2 FQGNSA. The CDR3 loop spans 15 amino acids. J gave up 0 bases and V 5 bases, and 6 bases lay outside the gene matches. This CDR3 is CASSTQRGSSYEQYF. Here the CDR3 DNA reads TGTGCCAGCAGCACCCAGCGGGGGAGCTCCTACGAGCAGTACTTC.

This clone was counted between two and nine times. This chain connects TRBV7-6 to TRBJ1-1, with TRBD1 matching 8 bases. J lost 0 bases, V lost 5 bases, and 11 bases had no gene match. CDR1 and CDR2 from the germline V gene are SGHVS and FNYEAQ. The CDR3 totals 17 residues. The CDR3 sequence: CASSRVPRGLVNTEAFF. In nucleotides, the CDR3 is TGTGCCAGCAGCCGAGTTCCCAGGGGGCTGGTGAACACTGAAGCTTTCTTT.

In DNA form, the CDR3 reads TGCAGCGTGAGCAACAGGGCCTCTACCGGGGAGCTGTTTTTT. It encodes CSVSNRASTGELFF. The chain joins TRBV29-1 to TRBJ2-2; D is perhaps TRBD1 (6 bases). V lost 6 bases and J lost 5, with 16 bases in between. The CDR3 is 14 residues long. CDR1 SQVTM and CDR2 ANQGSEA come from the germline V gene.

CDR3 protein: CATSRDKTGLFF. In DNA, the CDR3 is TGTGCCACCAGCAGAGATAAGACAGGACTGTTTTTT. This chain joins TRBV15 and TRBJ1-4; tentatively, D is TRBD1 (6 bases). The CDR3 sequence is 12 residues long. V shed 0 bases and J shed 13 bases, with 9 bases lying between them. The V gene's germline CDR1 is LNHNV and CDR2 YYDKDF (reference sequence).

The chain is built from TRBV2 and TRBJ2-1; 8 nucleotides line up with TRBD2. This CDR3 is 18 amino acids long. Trimming took 5 bases from V and 4 from J; bases not matched to a gene: 16. Germline-derived CDR1 and CDR2 are SNHLY and FYNNEI. CDR3 protein: CASSLGLLAVTNYNEQFF. The DNA of the CDR3 is TGTGCCAGCAGTTTGGGATTACTAGCGGTTACAAATTACAATGAGCAGTTCTTC.

The rearrangement uses TRBV10-2 and TRBJ1-1, with 7 bases that match TRBD1. Germline V gene lookup returns CDR1 WSHSY and CDR2 SAAADI. Trimming at V came to 3 bases and at J to 3 bases, leaving 1 base not matched to a gene. This CDR3 is 13 amino acids long. This CDR3 reads CASSEGGHTEAFF. As DNA, the CDR3 is TGCGCCAGCAGTGAAGGGGGCCACACTGAAGCTTTCTTT.

The chain employs TRBV5-1 and TRBJ1-1; 7 positions agree with TRBD1. The V gene's germline CDR1 is SGHRS and CDR2 YFSETQ. The CDR3 extends over 16 amino acids. Losses at the gene ends were 0 bases for V and 2 bases for J; bases not matched to a gene: 7. CDR3 coding DNA: TGCGCCAGCAGCTTGGGTCCAGGGGGGATAAACACTGAAGCTTTCTTT. Protein: CASSLGPGGINTEAFF.

This sequence joins TRBV7-6 and TRBJ2-7; D gene unclear. This CDR3 comprises 12 residues. Germline V lookup: CDR1 SGHVS, CDR2 FNYEAQ. V was clipped by 2 bases and J by 4 bases, with 6 bases between them. In DNA form, the CDR3 reads TGTGCCAGCAGCTTATCAGGATACGAGCAGTACTTC. Translating gives CASSLSGYEQYF. Variable domain in full (rest from reference TRBV7-6 and TRBJ2-7): GAGVSQSPRYKVTKRGQDVALRCDPISGHVSLYWYRQALGQGPEFLTYFNYEAQQDKSGLPNDRFSAERPEGSISTLTIQRTEQRDSAMYRCASSLSGYEQYFGPGTRLTVT.

V and J are TRBV4-1 and TRBJ2-7; D unclear. The CDR3 loop spans 14 amino acids. Per the germline V gene, CDR1 is MGHRA and CDR2 is YSYEKL. Between the trimmed V and J ends, which lost 1 base and 3 bases, there was a span of 10 bases. CDR3 region: CASSQVSSDYEQYF. The CDR3 region has the DNA TGCGCCAGCAGCCAAGTAAGCAGCGACTACGAGCAGTACTTC.

The rearrangement joins TRBV2 to TRBJ1-6; 8 bases align to TRBD1. CDR3 length: 14 amino acids. V was clipped by 5 bases and J by 7 bases; unmatched bases: 4. CDR1 is SNHLY, CDR2 FYNNEI, per germline. CDR3 in DNA: TGTGCCAGCAGTTCGGACAGGGAGAATTCACCCCTCCACTTT. Protein sequence: CASSSDRENSPLHF.

The gene calls are TRBV4-2 and TRBJ1-6; D possibly corresponds to TRBD1 (5 bases). Trimming removed 6 bases from V and 12 bases from J, with 18 bases in between. This CDR3 spans 14 amino acids. Germline CDR1 LGHNA, CDR2 YNFKEQ. The CDR3 sequence: CASSLPGLGEPLHF. In nucleotides, the CDR3 is TGTGCCAGCAGTCTCCCGGGACTAGGGGAACCCCTCCACTTT.

The chain employs TRBV27 and TRBJ2-7; possibly TRBD2 for D (6 bases). V was clipped by 3 bases and J by 6 bases, with 6 bases between them. CDR1 and CDR2 (germline): MNHEY, SMNVEV (reference sequence). The CDR3 loop spans 11 amino acids. The CDR3, as DNA: TGTGCCAGCAGTTTGCGGGGCGAGCAGTACTTC. Its translation is CASSLRGEQYF.

This chain uses TRBV5-4 with TRBJ1-6; D may be TRBD1 (6 bases). The V end was cut by 1 base, the J end by 10 bases, with 12 bases between. The germline V gene encodes CDR1 SGHNT and CDR2 YYREEE (reference sequence). This CDR3 spans 14 amino acids. The CDR3 DNA is TGTGCCAGCAGCTTGACAGGGAATGGGTCACCCCTCCACTTT. This gives the protein CASSLTGNGSPLHF.

The V and J genes are TRBV6-5 and TRBJ2-3; D is possibly TRBD2 (7 bases). The CDR3 is 14 residues long. With 5 bases removed from V and 3 bases from J, the gap between germline ends came to 12 bases. Germline CDR1 is MNHEY and CDR2 is SVGAGI. Here the CDR3 reads CASSEGGGTDTQYF. CDR3 bases: TGTGCCAGCAGTGAAGGGGGGGGTACAGATACGCAGTATTTT.

Here the CDR3 DNA reads TGCGCCAGCAAATTGACTAGCGGGGACTACGAGCAGTACTTC. Translating gives CASKLTSGDYEQYF. V and J are TRBV10-2 and TRBJ2-7, with TRBD2 identical over 11 bases. Per germline, CDR1 WSHSY and CDR2 SAAADI. With V trimmed by 7 bases and J by 3 bases, 5 bases remained unmatched. The CDR3 spans 14 residues.

Points on this clone: A read error may account for a junction end that differs from germline. V is TRBV7-9 and J is TRBJ2-5, with TRBD2 matching over 14 bases. CDR1 and CDR2 from the germline V gene are SEHNR and FQNEAQ (reference sequence). This CDR3 contains 17 residues. Written as DNA, the CDR3 is TGTGCCAACAGCGCTATCCCGGGACTAGCGGGAGAAGAGACCCAGTACTTC. It encodes CANSAIPGLAGEETQYF.

This chain uses TRBV25-1 with TRBJ1-2; D is undetermined. The CDR3 runs 13 residues. Germline V lookup: CDR1 MGHDK, CDR2 SYGVNS. V was shortened by 4 bases and J by 2 bases, with 8 bases between the two germline ends. The CDR3 region is CASSVKENYGYTF. DNA for the CDR3: TGTGCCAGCAGTGTTAAGGAGAACTATGGCTACACCTTC.

This chain connects TRBV7-2 to TRBJ2-5; the D is unclear. The CDR3 contains 12 residues. Germline-derived CDR1 and CDR2 are SGHTA and FQGNSA. V lost 1 base, J lost 5 bases, and 5 bases lay in between. The CDR3, as DNA: TGTGCCAGCAGCTTAGTTTATGAGACCCAGTACTTC. Protein product: CASSLVYETQYF.

This chain uses TRBV18 with TRBJ2-1; 7 bases line up with TRBD2. The CDR3 is made up of 15 amino acids. V dropped 6 bases and J dropped 6; count of bases not matched to a gene: 11. The germline gives CDR1 KGHSH, CDR2 LQKENI. The CDR3 loop reads CASSSSGGAGNEQFF. The CDR3 DNA sequence: TGTGCCAGCTCCAGTTCGGGGGGAGCTGGCAATGAGCAGTTCTTC.

The chain carries TRBV7-8 and TRBJ1-2; D remains ambiguous. Germline V gene sequence: CDR1 SGHVS, CDR2 FQNEAQ. There are 15 residues in the CDR3. Trimming pared 0 bases from V and 7 bases from J, leaving 15 bases between. CDR3 in amino acids: CASSLARGSESGYTF. Here the CDR3 DNA reads TGTGCCAGCAGCTTAGCGAGAGGTTCGGAGTCTGGCTACACCTTC.

CDR3 sequence: CASSSLLSGTSGREYEQYF. CDR3 nucleotides: TGCGCCAGCAGCTCCCTACTCTCCGGGACTAGCGGGAGGGAATACGAGCAGTACTTC. The chain has TRBV5-1 and TRBJ2-7; 16 bases align to TRBD2. V lost 3 bases, J lost 4 bases, and 13 bases stayed unmatched. Germline V lookup: CDR1 SGHRS, CDR2 YFSETQ. The CDR3 has 19 residues.

The gene calls are TRBV7-8 and TRBJ1-2; D not resolved. This CDR3 is built from 15 residues. In germline, CDR1 is SGHVS, CDR2 FQNEAQ. V shed 5 bases and J shed 8 bases, with 21 bases lying between them. CDR3 DNA sequence: TGTGCCAGCAGCCCCCGGCCCTTCCCGGCGGGGGGCTACACCTTC. Protein: CASSPRPFPAGGYTF.

The chain combines TRBV7-9 with TRBJ1-1; 8 bases line up with TRBD1. Germline-derived CDR1 and CDR2 are SEHNR and FQNEAQ (reference sequence). V shed 4 bases, J shed 4 bases, and the junction held 5 bases outside the gene matches. The CDR3 spans 14 residues. This CDR3 is CASSSQGDGTEAFF. CDR3 nucleotides: TGTGCCAGCAGCTCACAGGGGGATGGCACTGAAGCTTTCTTT.

The chain uses TRBV5-4 and TRBJ2-2, with 8 bases that match TRBD2. CDR1 and CDR2 (germline): SGHNT, YYREEE (reference sequence). J was trimmed by 5 bases and V by 2 bases; bases with no gene match: 5. The CDR3 extends over 15 amino acids. CDR3 coding DNA: TGTGCCAGCAGCTTCGGGAGGGCGGAAACCGGGGAGCTGTTTTTT. It encodes CASSFGRAETGELFF.

V gene TRBV29-1 combines with J gene TRBJ2-2; D is ambiguous. Per germline, CDR1 SQVTM and CDR2 ANQGSEA. V lost 7 bases to trimming and J lost 5 bases, with 11 bases between them. The CDR3 runs 12 residues. CDR3 residues: CSGRPGTGELFF. The CDR3 DNA reads TGCAGCGGCAGACCAGGTACCGGGGAGCTGTTTTTT.

The chain employs TRBV6-1 and TRBJ2-7; D possibly corresponds to TRBD2 (8 bases). Trimming removed 6 bases at V and 3 bases at J, with 18 bases between. Germline assignment: CDR1 MNHNS and CDR2 SASEGT. This CDR3 comprises 15 residues. CDR3: CASSRGGLGDYEQYF. Here the CDR3 DNA reads TGTGCCAGCAGCAGGGGGGGACTAGGGGACTACGAGCAGTACTTC.

This clone came up once. The V gene is TRBV7-2, the J gene TRBJ1-2; a possible D gene is TRBD1 (5 bases). The CDR3 is 15 residues long. Germline V lookup: CDR1 SGHTA, CDR2 FQGNSA. V dropped 1 base and J dropped 8 bases, with 17 bases sitting between them. CDR3 bases: TGTGCCAGCAGCTTAGAAGTCGGACACCCAAGAGGCTACACCTTC. Translated: CASSLEVGHPRGYTF.

In its sample, this clone was seen once. V is TRBV5-1 and J is TRBJ1-1; D uncertain. Germline-derived CDR1 and CDR2 are SGHRS and YFSETQ. V shed 2 bases and J shed 0 bases, with 5 bases lying between them. The CDR3 sequence is 13 residues long. CDR3: CASSFLVNTEAFF. Here the CDR3 DNA reads TGCGCCAGCAGCTTTTTAGTGAACACTGAAGCTTTCTTT.